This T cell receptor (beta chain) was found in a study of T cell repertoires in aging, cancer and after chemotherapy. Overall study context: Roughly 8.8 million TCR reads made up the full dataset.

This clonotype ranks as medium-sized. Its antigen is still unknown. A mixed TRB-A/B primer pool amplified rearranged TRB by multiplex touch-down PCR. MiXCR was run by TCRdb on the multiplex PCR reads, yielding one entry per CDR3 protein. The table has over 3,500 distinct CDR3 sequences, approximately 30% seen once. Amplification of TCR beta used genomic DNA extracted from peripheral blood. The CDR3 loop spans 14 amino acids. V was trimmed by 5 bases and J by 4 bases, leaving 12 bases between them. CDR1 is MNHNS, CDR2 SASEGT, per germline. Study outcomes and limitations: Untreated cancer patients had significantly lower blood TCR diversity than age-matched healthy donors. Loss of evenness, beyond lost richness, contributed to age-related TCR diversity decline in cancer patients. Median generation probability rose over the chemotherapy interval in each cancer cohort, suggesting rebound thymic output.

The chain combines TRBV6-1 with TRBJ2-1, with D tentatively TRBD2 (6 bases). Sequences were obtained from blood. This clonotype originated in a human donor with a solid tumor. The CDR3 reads CASSSRGPYNEQFF. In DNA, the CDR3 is TGTGCCAGCAGTTCGCGGGGTCCATACAATGAGCAGTTCTTC.